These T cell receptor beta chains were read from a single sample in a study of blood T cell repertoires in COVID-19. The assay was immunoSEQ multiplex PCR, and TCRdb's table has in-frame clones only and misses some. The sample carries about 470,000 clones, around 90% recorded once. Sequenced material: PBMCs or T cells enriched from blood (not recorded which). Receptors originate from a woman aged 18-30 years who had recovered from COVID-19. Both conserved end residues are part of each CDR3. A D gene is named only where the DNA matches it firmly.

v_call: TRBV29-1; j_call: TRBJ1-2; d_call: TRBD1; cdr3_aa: CSARTGVYGYTF
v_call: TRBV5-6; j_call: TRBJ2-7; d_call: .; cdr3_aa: CASSLVQSSSYEQYF
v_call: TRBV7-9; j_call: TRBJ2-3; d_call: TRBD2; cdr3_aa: CASSFGLARDTQYF
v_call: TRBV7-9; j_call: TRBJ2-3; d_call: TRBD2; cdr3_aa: CASSLRGGTTDTQYF
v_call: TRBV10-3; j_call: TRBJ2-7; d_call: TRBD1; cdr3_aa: CAISESWGTGGFYEQYF
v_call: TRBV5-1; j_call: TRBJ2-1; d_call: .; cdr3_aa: CASRTTTSASYNEQFF
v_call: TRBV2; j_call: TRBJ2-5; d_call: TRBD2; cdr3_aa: CASSAGLAGGQETQYF
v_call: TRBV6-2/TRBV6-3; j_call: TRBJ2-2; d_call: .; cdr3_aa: CASSSTRSFGELFF
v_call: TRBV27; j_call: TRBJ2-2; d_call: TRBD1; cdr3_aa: CASSPGAVGSGGGELFF
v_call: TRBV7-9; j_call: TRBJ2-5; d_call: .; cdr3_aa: CASSYIETQYF
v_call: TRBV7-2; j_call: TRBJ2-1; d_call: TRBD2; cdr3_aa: CASRGASGGYSYNEQFF
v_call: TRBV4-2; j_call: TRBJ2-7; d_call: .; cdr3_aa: CASSQEASGFYEQYF
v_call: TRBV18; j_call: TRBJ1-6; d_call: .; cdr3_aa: CASSPTGLYRGGRFDSPLHF
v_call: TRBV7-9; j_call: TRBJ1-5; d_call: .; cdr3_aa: CASSLGYGGGDQPQHF
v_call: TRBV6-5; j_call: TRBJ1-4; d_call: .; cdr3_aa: CASKSATNEKLFF
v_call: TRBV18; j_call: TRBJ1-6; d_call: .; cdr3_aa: CASSPRTGDYSPLHF
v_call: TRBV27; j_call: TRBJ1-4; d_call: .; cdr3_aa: CASSLAGEGEKLFF
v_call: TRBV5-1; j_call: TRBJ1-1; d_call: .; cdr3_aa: CASSLGGPGGDTEAFF
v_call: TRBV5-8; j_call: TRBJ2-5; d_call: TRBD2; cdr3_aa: CASSFPGLVSETQYF
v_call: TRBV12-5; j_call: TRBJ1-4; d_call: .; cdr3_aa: CASGSLGGGLNEKLFF
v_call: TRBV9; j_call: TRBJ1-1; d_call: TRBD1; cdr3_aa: CASSSRTGDTEAFF
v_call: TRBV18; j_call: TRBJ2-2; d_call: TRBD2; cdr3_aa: CASSPYSGDLTGELFF
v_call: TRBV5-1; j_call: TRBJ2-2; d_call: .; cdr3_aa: CASNPRAGPNTGELFF
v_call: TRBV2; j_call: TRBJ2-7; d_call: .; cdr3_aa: CASSDGGWGLSYEQYF
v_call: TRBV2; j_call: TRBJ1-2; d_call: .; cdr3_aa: CASSEAQGSNGYTF
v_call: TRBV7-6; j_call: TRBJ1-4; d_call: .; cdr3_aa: CASSPFMGAANEKLFF
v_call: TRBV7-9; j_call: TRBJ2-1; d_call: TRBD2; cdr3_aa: CASSLGASGAYNEQFF
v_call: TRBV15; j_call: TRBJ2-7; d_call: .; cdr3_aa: CATSRAGSLSYEQYF
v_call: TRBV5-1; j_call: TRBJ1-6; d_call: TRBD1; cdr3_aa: CASSSGQPNSPLHF
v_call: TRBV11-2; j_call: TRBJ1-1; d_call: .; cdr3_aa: CASSLGLDTEAFF
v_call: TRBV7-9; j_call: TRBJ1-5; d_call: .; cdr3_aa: CASSLDGGGQPQHF
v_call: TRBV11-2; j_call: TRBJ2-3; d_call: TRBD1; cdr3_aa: CASSSQGESTDTQYF
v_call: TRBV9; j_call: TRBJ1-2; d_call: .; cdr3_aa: CASSSSGTPIGGYTF
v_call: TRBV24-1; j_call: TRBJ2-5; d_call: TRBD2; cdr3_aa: CATSDNSGGETQYF
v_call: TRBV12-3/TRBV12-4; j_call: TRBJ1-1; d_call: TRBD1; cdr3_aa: CASSPLGQPFF
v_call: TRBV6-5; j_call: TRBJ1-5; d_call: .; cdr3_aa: CASSPLGGEPQHF
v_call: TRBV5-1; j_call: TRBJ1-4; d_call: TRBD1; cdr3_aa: CASSLGTGSEKLFF
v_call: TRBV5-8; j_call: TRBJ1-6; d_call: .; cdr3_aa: CASRPRKQWALHF
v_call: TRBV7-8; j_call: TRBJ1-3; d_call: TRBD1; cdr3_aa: CASSLEGADTIYF
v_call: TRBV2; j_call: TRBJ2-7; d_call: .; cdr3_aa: CASSDGIYEQYF
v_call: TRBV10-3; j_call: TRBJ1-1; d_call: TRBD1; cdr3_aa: CATQDRMADTEAFF
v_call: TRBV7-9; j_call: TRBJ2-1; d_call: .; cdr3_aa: CASSLVRGTPFNEQFF